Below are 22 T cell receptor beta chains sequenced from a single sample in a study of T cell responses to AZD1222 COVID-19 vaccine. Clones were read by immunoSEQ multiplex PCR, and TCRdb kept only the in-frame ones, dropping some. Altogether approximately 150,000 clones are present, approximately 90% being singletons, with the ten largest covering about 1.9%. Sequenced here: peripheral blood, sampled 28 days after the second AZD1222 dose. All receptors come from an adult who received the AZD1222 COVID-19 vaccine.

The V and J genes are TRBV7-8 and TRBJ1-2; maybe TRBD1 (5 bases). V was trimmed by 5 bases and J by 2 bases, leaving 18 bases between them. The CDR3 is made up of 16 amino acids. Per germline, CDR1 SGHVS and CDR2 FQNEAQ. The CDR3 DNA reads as TGTGCCAGCAGCCCACCCGTTGGGGGGGGAAACTATGGCTACACCTTC. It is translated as CASSPPVGGGNYGYTF.

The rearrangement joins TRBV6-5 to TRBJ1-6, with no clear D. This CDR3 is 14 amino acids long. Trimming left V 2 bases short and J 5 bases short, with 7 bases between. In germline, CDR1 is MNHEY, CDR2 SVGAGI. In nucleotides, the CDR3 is TGTGCCAGCAGTTACAGCCAGAATAATTCACCCCTCCACTTT. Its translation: CASSYSQNNSPLHF.

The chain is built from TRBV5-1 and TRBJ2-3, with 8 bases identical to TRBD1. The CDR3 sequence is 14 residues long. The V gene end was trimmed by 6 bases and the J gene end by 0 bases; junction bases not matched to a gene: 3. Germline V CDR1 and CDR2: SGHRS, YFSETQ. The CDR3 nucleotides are TGCGCCAGCACGACAGGGGTGAGCACAGATACGCAGTATTTT. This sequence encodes CASTTGVSTDTQYF. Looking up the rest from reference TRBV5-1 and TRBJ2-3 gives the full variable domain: KAGVTQTPRYLIKTRGQQVTLSCSPISGHRSVSWYQQTPGQGLQFLFEYFSETQRNKGNFPGRFSGRQFSNSRSEMNVSTLELGDSALYLCASTTGVSTDTQYFGPGTRLTVL.

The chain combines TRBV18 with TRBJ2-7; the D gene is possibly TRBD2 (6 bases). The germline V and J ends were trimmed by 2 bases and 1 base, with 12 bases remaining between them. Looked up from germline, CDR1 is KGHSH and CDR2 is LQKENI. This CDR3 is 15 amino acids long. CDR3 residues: CASSPGREQSYEQYF. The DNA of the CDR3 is TGTGCCAGCTCACCAGGGCGGGAACAGTCCTACGAGCAGTACTTC.

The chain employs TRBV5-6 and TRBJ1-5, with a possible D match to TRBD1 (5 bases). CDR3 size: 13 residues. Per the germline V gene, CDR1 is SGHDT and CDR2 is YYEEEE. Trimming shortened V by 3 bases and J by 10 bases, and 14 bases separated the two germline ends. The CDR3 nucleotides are TGTGCCAGCAGCTCGCAGCCTCAGGGACCCCAGCATTTT. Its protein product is CASSSQPQGPQHF.

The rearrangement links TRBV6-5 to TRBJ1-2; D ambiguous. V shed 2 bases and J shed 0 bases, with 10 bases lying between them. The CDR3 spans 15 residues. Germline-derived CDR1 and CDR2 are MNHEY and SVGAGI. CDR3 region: CASSYLAETNYGYTF. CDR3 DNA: TGTGCCAGCAGTTACCTGGCGGAGACTAACTATGGCTACACCTTC.

CDR3 amino acids: CASSPLTGSSEQFF. The CDR3 DNA reads as TGTGCCAGCTCGCCCCTAACGGGAAGTAGTGAGCAGTTCTTC. V and J are TRBV18 and TRBJ2-1, with a possible D match to TRBD2 (5 bases). The CDR3 sequence is 14 residues long. The ends were cut back, 6 bases at V and 9 bases at J, with 18 bases in the middle. From germline, CDR1 is KGHSH and CDR2 LQKENI.

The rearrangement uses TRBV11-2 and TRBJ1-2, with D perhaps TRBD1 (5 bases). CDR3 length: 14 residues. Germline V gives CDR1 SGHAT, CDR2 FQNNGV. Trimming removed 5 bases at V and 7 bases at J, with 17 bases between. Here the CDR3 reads CASSGDSYNLGYTF. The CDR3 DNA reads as TGTGCCAGCAGCGGGGACTCATACAACCTTGGCTACACCTTC.

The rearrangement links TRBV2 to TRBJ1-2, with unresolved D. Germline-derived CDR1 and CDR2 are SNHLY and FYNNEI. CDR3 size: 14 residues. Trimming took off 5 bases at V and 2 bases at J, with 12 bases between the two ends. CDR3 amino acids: CASSPQFGNYGYTF. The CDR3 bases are TGTGCCAGCAGTCCCCAATTCGGGAACTATGGCTACACCTTC.

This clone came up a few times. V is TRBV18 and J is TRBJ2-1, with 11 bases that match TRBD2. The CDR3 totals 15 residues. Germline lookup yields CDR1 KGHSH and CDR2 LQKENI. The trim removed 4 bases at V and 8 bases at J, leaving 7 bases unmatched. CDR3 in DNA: TGTGCCAGCTCACTCTTAGCGGGGGGGCAGGATGAGCAGTTCTTC. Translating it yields CASSLLAGGQDEQFF. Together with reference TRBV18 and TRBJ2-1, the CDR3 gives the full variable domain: NAGVMQNPRHLVRRRGQEARLRCSPMKGHSHVYWYRQLPEEGLKFMVYLQKENIIDESGMPKERFSAEFPKEGPSILRIQQVVRGDSAAYFCASSLLAGGQDEQFFGPGTRLTVL.

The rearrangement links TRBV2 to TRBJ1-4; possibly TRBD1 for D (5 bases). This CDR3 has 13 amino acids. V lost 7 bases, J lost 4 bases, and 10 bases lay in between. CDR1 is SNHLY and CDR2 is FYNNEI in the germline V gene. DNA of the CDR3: TGTGCCAGCATAGGGGACCTTAATGAAAAACTGTTTTTT. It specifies CASIGDLNEKLFF.

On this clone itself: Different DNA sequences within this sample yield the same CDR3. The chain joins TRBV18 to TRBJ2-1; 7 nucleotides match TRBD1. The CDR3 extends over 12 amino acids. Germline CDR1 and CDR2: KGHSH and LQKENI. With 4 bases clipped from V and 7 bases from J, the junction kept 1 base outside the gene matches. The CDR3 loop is CASSRQGNEQFF. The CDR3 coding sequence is TGTGCCAGCTCACGACAGGGAAATGAGCAGTTCTTC.

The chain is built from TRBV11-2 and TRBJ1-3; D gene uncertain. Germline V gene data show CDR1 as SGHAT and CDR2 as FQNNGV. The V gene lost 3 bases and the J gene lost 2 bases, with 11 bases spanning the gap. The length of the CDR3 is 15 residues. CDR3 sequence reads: CASSLESGAGNTIYF. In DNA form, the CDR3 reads TGTGCCAGCAGCTTGGAAAGCGGGGCTGGAAACACCATATATTTT.

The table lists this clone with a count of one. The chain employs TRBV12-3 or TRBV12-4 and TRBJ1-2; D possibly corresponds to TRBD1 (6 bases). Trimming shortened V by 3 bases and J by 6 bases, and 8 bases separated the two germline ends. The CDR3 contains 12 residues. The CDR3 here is CASSLGGDGYTF. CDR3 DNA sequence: TGTGCCAGCAGTTTGGGGGGCGATGGCTACACCTTC.

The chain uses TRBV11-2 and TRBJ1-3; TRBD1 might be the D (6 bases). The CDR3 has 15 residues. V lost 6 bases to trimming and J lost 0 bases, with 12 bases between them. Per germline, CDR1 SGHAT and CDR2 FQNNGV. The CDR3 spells CASRTTGSSGNTIYF. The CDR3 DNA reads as TGTGCCAGCAGGACCACAGGGTCCTCTGGAAACACCATATATTTT. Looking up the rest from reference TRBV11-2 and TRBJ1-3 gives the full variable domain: EAGVAQSPRYKIIEKRQSVAFWCNPISGHATLYWYQQILGQGPKLLIQFQNNGVVDDSQLPKDRFSAERLKGVDSTLKIQPAKLEDSAVYLCASRTTGSSGNTIYFGEGSWLTVV.

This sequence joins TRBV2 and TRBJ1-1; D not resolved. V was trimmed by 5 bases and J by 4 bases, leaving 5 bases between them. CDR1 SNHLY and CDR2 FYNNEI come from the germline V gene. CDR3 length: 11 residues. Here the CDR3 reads CASSIATEAFF. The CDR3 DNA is TGTGCCAGCAGTATAGCCACTGAAGCTTTCTTT.

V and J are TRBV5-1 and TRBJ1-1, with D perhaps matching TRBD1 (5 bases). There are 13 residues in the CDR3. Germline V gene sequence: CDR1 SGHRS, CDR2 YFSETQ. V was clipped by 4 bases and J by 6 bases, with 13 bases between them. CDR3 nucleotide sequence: TGCGCCAGCAGCCCCCATGGGGGGTCTGAAGCTTTCTTT. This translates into CASSPHGGSEAFF. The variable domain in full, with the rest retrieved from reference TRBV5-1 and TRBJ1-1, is KAGVTQTPRYLIKTRGQQVTLSCSPISGHRSVSWYQQTPGQGLQFLFEYFSETQRNKGNFPGRFSGRQFSNSRSEMNVSTLELGDSALYLCASSPHGGSEAFFGQGTRLTVV.

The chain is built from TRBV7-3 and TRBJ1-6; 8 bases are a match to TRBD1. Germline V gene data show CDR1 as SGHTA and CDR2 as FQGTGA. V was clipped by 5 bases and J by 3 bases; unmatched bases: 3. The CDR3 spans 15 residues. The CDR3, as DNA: TGTGCCAGCAGCCAGGGGGCCAACTATAATTCACCCCTCCACTTT. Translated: CASSQGANYNSPLHF.

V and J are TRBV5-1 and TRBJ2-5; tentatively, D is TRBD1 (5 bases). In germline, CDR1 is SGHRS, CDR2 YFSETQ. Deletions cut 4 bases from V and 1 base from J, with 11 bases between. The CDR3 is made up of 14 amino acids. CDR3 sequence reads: CASSPDRVQETQYF. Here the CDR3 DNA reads TGCGCCAGCAGCCCCGACAGAGTCCAAGAGACCCAGTACTTC.

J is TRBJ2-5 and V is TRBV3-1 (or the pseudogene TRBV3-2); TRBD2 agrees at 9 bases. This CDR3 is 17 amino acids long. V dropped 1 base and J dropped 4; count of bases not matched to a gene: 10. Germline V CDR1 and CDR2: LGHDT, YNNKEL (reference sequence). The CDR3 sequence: CASSQVGGRAVIETQYF. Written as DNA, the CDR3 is TGTGCCAGCAGCCAAGTAGGCGGGAGGGCCGTAATAGAGACCCAGTACTTC.

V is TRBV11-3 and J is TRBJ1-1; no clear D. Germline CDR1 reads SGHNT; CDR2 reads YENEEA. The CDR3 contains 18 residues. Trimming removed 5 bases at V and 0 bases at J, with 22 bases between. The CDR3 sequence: CASSQFAVLSLLNTEAFF. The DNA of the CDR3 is TGTGCCAGCAGCCAATTCGCGGTGCTGTCATTGTTGAACACTGAAGCTTTCTTT.

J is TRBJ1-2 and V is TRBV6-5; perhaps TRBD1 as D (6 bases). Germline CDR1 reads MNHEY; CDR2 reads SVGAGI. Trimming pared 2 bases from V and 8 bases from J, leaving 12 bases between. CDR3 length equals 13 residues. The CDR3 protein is CASSYGQRMGYTF. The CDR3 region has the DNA TGTGCCAGCAGTTACGGACAGCGGATGGGCTACACCTTC.